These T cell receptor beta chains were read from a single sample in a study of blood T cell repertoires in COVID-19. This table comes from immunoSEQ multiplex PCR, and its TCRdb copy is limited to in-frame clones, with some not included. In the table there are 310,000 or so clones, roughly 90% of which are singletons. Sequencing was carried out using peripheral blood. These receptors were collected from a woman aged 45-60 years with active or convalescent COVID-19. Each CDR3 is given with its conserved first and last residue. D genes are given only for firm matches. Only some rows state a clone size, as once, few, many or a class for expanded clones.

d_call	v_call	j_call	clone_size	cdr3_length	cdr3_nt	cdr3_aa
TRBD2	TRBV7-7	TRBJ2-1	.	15	TGTGCTAGCAGCCCTGGACTAGCGGGGAACCTGGAGCAGTTCTTC	CASSPGLAGNLEQFF
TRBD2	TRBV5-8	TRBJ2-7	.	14	TGTGCCAGCAGCATAAGCGGGAGTCCCTACGAGCAGTACTTC	CASSISGSPYEQYF
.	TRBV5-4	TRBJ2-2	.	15	TGTGCCAGCAGCTTGTGGGGGGTGAACACCGGGGAGCTGTTTTTT	CASSLWGVNTGELFF
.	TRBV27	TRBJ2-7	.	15	TGTGCCAGCAGTCGACGGGACTCCCGAACTCGTGAGCAGTACTTC	CASSRRDSRTREQYF
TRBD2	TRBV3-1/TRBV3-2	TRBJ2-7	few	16	TGTGCCAGCAGCCAGGGACTAGCGGGAGAAGAGAGTGAGCAGTACTTC	CASSQGLAGEESEQYF
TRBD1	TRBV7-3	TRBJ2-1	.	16	TGTGCCAGCAGCCCCGGCGGGGGACAGGGAAACAATGAGCAGTTCTTC	CASSPGGGQGNNEQFF
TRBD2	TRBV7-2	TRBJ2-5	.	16	TGTGCCAGCAGCTTAGGACTAGCGGGAGGTCAAGAGACCCAGTACTTC	CASSLGLAGGQETQYF
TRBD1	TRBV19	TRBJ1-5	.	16	TGTGCCAGTAGTATAGGGAACAGGGGGCAGGGTCAGCCCCAGCATTTT	CASSIGNRGQGQPQHF
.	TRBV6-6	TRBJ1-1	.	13	TGTGCCAGCATGAGCTTCATGAACACTGAAGCTTTCTTT	CASMSFMNTEAFF
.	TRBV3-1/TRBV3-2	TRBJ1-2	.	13	TGTGCCAGCAGTTTCAGGGTTAACTATGGCTACACCTTC	CASSFRVNYGYTF
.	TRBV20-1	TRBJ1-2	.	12	TGCAGTGCTAGTACAGGGAACTATGGCTACACCTTC	CSASTGNYGYTF
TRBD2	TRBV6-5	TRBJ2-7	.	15	TGTGCCAGCAGTTACTCAGCGGGAGGGCCGTACGAGCAGTACTTC	CASSYSAGGPYEQYF
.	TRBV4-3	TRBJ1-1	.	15	TGCGCCAGCAGCCAAGATCTCCGAGAAACGGCTGAAGCTTTCTTT	CASSQDLRETAEAFF
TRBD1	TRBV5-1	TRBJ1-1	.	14	TGCGCCAGCAGCTTATCACAGGGGACCACTGAAGCTTTCTTT	CASSLSQGTTEAFF
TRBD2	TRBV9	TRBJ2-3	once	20	TGTGCCAGCAGCGTAGCCCCCGGGACTAGCGGGGCCATTGCCACAGATACGCAGTATTTT	CASSVAPGTSGAIATDTQYF
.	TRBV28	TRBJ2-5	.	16	TGTGCCAGCAGTTTAGGGGGGGCCGGGTACCAAGAGACCCAGTACTTC	CASSLGGAGYQETQYF
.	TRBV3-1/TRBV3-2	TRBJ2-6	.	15	TGTGCCAGCAGCCAAGGGAGCTCCGGGGCCAACGTCCTGACTTTC	CASSQGSSGANVLTF
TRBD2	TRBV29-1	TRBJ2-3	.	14	TGCAGCGCCGTACTAGCGGGAGGCCCGAGGACGCAGTATTTT	CSAVLAGGPRTQYF
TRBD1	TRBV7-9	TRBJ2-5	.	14	TGTGCCAGCAGTTCGACAGGGCCCCAAGAGACCCAGTACTTC	CASSSTGPQETQYF
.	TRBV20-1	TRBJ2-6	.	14	TGCAGTGCTAGTCGGGGCTCTGGGGCCAACGTCCTGACTTTC	CSASRGSGANVLTF
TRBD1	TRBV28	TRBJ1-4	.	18	TGTGCCAGCAGTTCAAGAATTCTCGGACAGGGAGCTAATGAAAAACTGTTTTTT	CASSSRILGQGANEKLFF
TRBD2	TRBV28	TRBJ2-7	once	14	TGTGCCAGCAGCCTAGCGGGAGGGCCCTACGAGCAGTACTTC	CASSLAGGPYEQYF
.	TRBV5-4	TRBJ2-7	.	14	TGTGCCAGCAGCCCCGTCCCGACAGATTTGGGGCAGTACTTC	CASSPVPTDLGQYF
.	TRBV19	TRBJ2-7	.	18	TGTGCCAGTAGTAGGCAAGCTTACAGGGAAGCCAATTTTTACGAGCAGTACTTC	CASSRQAYREANFYEQYF
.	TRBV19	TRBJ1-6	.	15	TGTGCCAGTAGCCGGCAGGGTGCAGGGAATTCACCCCTCCACTTT	CASSRQGAGNSPLHF
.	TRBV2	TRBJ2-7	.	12	TGTGCCAGCAGTGAAGATTACGGCGAGCAGTACTTC	CASSEDYGEQYF
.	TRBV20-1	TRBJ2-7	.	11	TGCAGTGCTAGATCGGGTTACGAGCAGTACTTC	CSARSGYEQYF
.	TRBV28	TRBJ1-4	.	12	TGTGCCAGCGTCACAGGCGGAGAAAAACTGTTTTTT	CASVTGGEKLFF
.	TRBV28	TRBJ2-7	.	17	TGTGCCAGCAGTTTATCTTCTCTGGGCCGCGTCGGGGACGAGCAGTACTTC	CASSLSSLGRVGDEQYF
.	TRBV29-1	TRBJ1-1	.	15	TGCAGCGTTGAAGATCAATCCCGCGGGGCCTGGGAAGCTTTCTTT	CSVEDQSRGAWEAFF
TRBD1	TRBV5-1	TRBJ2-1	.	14	TGCGCCAGCAGCCCTGGACAGGGGCTGGATGAGCAGTTCTTC	CASSPGQGLDEQFF
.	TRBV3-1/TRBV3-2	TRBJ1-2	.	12	TGTGCCAGCAGCCGGCGGTCCTATGGCTACACCTTC	CASSRRSYGYTF
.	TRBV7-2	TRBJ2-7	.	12	TGTGCCAGCAGCTCTGCCAGATACGAGCAGTACTTC	CASSSARYEQYF
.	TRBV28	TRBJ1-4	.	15	TGTGCCAGCAGTTTCCTCCTAGGAGGTAATGAAAAACTGTTTTTT	CASSFLLGGNEKLFF
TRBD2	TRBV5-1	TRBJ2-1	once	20	TGCGCCAGCAGCCCCGACCCAGGGCGCGAAAAGCGGGGGGCTCCCAATGAGCAGTTCTTC	CASSPDPGREKRGAPNEQFF
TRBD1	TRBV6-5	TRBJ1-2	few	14	TGTGCCAGCAGTTACTCCGGGACAGACTATGGCTACACCTTC	CASSYSGTDYGYTF
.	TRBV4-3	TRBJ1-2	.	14	TGCGCCAGCAGCCAAGATCGGGGAGGGCCTGGCTACACCTTC	CASSQDRGGPGYTF
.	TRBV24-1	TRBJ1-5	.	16	TGTGCCACCAGTGATCCTCGCGACGGGAGCAATCAGCCCCAGCATTTT	CATSDPRDGSNQPQHF
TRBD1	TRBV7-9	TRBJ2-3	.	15	TGTGCCAGCAGCTTTGGGGACAGACTCACAGATACGCAGTATTTT	CASSFGDRLTDTQYF
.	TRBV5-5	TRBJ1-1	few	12	TGTGCCAGCAGCTTGGTCCGCACTGAAGCTTTCTTT	CASSLVRTEAFF
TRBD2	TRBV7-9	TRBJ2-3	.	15	TGTGCCAGCAGCCTCGCTAGCGGGACTACAGATACGCAGTATTTT	CASSLASGTTDTQYF
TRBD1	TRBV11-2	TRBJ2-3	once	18	TGTGCCAGCAGCGGGTTGGGTCGGGGACAGGTGGAGACAGATACGCAGTATTTT	CASSGLGRGQVETDTQYF
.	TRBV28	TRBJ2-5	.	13	TGTGCCAGCAGTCCAGGGTTTCAAGAGACCCAGTACTTC	CASSPGFQETQYF
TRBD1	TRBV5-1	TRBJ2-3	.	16	TGCGCCAGCAGTACACAGCGACAGGGGTACCCAGATACGCAGTATTTT	CASSTQRQGYPDTQYF